This T cell receptor (beta chain) stems from a study of post-analysis software for immune sequencing data. This clonotype showed up just a few times. The antigen is undetermined. The study, taken as a whole, reports: Strong co-clustering by F measure was evident for samples that had been prepared in the same batch. Patients carried roughly 5 TRBV segments more frequently than controls did, and TRBV5-6, TRBV5-1 and TRBV20-1 were among them.

V gave up 3 bases and J gave up 17 bases, with 17 bases separating them. Germline values: CDR1 ENHRY, CDR2 SYGVKD. This CDR3 spans 13 amino acids. Libraries were made from TCR beta cDNA, and they carried unique molecular identifiers. Each CDR3 protein gets one entry after TCRdb re-called the PCR reads with MiXCR. Here the sample spans approximately 570,000 distinct CDR3 sequences, around 44% being singletons. The chain couples TRBV10-3 to TRBJ1-6; D call uncertain. The receptor was isolated from a girl under 18 with multiple sclerosis. Sequenced sample: blood. CDR3 sequence: CAISDSRLGLVHF. In DNA form, the CDR3 reads TGTGCCATCAGTGATAGTAGGCTCGGTCTCGTCCACTTT.